This TCR beta chain derives from a study of control samples from healthy donors and cancer patients. V lost 5 bases to trimming and J lost 5 bases; unmatched junction nucleotides: 5. The CDR3 has 16 residues. Germline CDR1 reads LNHDA; CDR2 reads SQIVND (reference sequence). Some clones are missing from TCRdb's copy, which holds only in-frame ones; the method was immunoSEQ multiplex PCR. Of some 17,000 clones in the sample, roughly nine tenths were seen once. This clonotype originated in a man aged 55 to 70 with head and neck cancer. Material: PBMCs. The rearrangement uses TRBV19 and TRBJ2-3, with 15 bases that match TRBD2. The CDR3 DNA reads TGTGCCAGTAGTGGACTAGCGGGGGGGCGACAAGATACGCAGTATTTT. The encoded protein is CASSGLAGGRQDTQYF.